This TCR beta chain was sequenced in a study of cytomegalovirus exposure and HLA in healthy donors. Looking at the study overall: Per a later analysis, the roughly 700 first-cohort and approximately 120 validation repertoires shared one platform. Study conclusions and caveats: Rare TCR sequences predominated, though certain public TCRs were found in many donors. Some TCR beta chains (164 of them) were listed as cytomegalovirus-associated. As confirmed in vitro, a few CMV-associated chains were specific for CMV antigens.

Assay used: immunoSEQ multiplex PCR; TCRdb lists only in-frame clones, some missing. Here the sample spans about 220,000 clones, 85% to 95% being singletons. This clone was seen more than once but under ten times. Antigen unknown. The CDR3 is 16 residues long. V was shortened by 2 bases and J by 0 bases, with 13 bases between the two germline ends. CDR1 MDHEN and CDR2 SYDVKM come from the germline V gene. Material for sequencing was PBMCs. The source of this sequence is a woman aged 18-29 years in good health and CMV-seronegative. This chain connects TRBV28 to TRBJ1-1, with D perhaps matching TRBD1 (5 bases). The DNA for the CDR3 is TGTGCCAGCAGTTTACGGCGGGGGAGAGTGAACACTGAAGCTTTCTTT. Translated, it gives CASSLRRGRVNTEAFF.